The 17 T cell receptor beta chains below all came from one sample that was sequenced in a study of CD8 T cells in Susac syndrome. An input of roughly 0.5 to 1 ug of RNA was subjected to reverse transcription using random hexamers. TCRdb redid the calling of the immunoSEQ multiplex PCR reads with MiXCR, one entry per CDR3 protein. Among approximately 94,000 distinct CDR3 sequences listed, 95% were seen once. The sequencing sample was made of CD8+ T cells from PBMCs. Receptor source: a human donor with Susac syndrome.

This clonotype has just one count. CDR3 sequence (DNA): TGTGCCAGCAGTTGGCCACGGGGGGAGAGCTACAATGAGCAGTTCTTC. This gives the protein CASSWPRGESYNEQFF. The chain couples TRBV2 to TRBJ2-1, with 7 nucleotides matching TRBD2. V lost 5 bases to trimming and J lost 3 bases; unmatched junction nucleotides: 10. CDR3 length equals 16 residues. Germline CDR1 and CDR2: SNHLY and FYNNEI.

V is TRBV6-2 or TRBV6-3 and J is TRBJ1-1; possible D gene TRBD1, 6 bases. CDR1 is MNHEY, CDR2 SVGEGT, per germline. The CDR3 length is 11 residues. Trimming removed 8 bases from V and 10 bases from J, with 14 bases in between. DNA for the CDR3: TGTGCCAGCGGGGCTGGGACATTAGCTTTCTTT. Translating it yields CASGAGTLAFF.

The chain combines TRBV29-1 with TRBJ2-2; either TRBD1 or TRBD2 may fit D (6 bases each). Germline assignment: CDR1 SQVTM and CDR2 ANQGSEA. V lost 4 bases and J lost 9, with 9 bases in between. The CDR3 runs 11 residues. The CDR3: CSVVGGRELFF. The DNA for the CDR3 is TGCAGCGTTGTTGGGGGGCGGGAGCTGTTTTTT.

V usage is TRBV27 and J usage is TRBJ1-5; D possibly corresponds to TRBD1 (5 bases). This CDR3 has 15 residues. The germline V gene encodes CDR1 MNHEY and CDR2 SMNVEV (reference sequence). Trimming removed 3 bases at V and 7 bases at J, with 16 bases between. CDR3 nucleotides: TGTGCCAGCAGTTTCTCGGCGGACAATAGACAGCCCCAGCATTTT. This translates into CASSFSADNRQPQHF.

The rearrangement links TRBV7-9 to TRBJ2-1, with D tentatively TRBD1 (5 bases). The V gene's germline CDR1 is SEHNR and CDR2 FQNEAQ (reference sequence). This CDR3 region has 17 residues. Trimming shortened V by 5 bases and J by 4 bases, and 21 bases separated the two germline ends. This chain's CDR3 is CASSPRTSNLQYNEQFF. CDR3 nucleotides: TGTGCCAGCAGCCCTAGGACAAGTAACCTCCAATACAATGAGCAGTTCTTC.

The rearrangement links TRBV15 to TRBJ1-1; D gene uncertain. V lost 8 bases to trimming and J lost 5 bases, with 9 bases between them. Germline V lookup: CDR1 LNHNV, CDR2 YYDKDF (reference sequence). The CDR3 covers 11 residues. CDR3 sequence (DNA): TGTGCCACCGCCTTAGGGACTGAAGCTTTCTTT. Translating gives CATALGTEAFF.

The chain recombines TRBV7-3 with TRBJ2-1; 15 bases are a match to TRBD2. The CDR3 contains 17 residues. The J segment lost 10 bases and the V segment lost 4 bases, leaving 11 bases of the junction unmatched. Germline values: CDR1 SGHTA, CDR2 FQGTGA. This CDR3 reads CASSSGTSGRRSGEQFF. The CDR3 nucleotides read TGTGCCAGCAGCTCCGGGACTAGCGGGAGGCGCTCCGGAGAGCAGTTCTTC.

The rearrangement joins TRBV9 to TRBJ2-1; D is perhaps TRBD2 (7 bases). Germline-derived CDR1 and CDR2 are SGDLS and YYNGEE. The V and J ends lost 0 bases and 8 bases respectively, with 15 bases between them. The CDR3 covers 15 residues. The CDR3 protein is CASSVEGGGRDEQFF. In DNA form, the CDR3 reads TGTGCCAGCAGCGTAGAGGGGGGGGGAAGAGATGAGCAGTTCTTC.

A few counts support this clonotype. This chain joins TRBV9 and TRBJ2-3; D unresolved. V gave up 0 bases and J gave up 6 bases, with 5 bases separating them. The CDR3 length is 12 residues. Germline CDR1 and CDR2: SGDLS and YYNGEE. The CDR3 coding sequence is TGTGCCAGCAGCGTAGGAGAGGATACGCAGTATTTT. It specifies CASSVGEDTQYF.

V is TRBV19 and J is TRBJ2-7; 7 nucleotides agree with TRBD1. J gave up 2 bases and V 3 bases, and 7 bases lay outside the gene matches. Germline lookup yields CDR1 LNHDA and CDR2 SQIVND (reference sequence). This CDR3 has 15 residues. In DNA, the CDR3 is TGTGCCAGTAGTATTGAGTGGGACAGCACCTACGAGCAGTACTTC. Amino acid sequence: CASSIEWDSTYEQYF. The full variable domain, rest sourced from reference TRBV19 and TRBJ2-7, is DGGITQSPKYLFRKEGQNVTLSCEQNLNHDAMYWYRQDPGQGLRLIYYSQIVNDFQKGDIAEGYSVSREKKESFPLTVTSAQKNPTAFYLCASSIEWDSTYEQYFGPGTRLTVT.

In this sample, this clonotype turned up once. V gene TRBV5-1 combines with J gene TRBJ1-1, with TRBD1 matching 9 bases. The CDR3 covers 12 residues. With V trimmed by 3 bases and J by 7 bases, 1 base remained unmatched. Per germline, CDR1 SGHRS and CDR2 YFSETQ. CDR3 coding DNA: TGCGCCAGCAGCTGGGGACAGGGTGAAGCTTTCTTT. Encoded protein: CASSWGQGEAFF. The full variable domain, in which reference TRBV5-1 and TRBJ1-1 provide the parts outside the CDR3, is KAGVTQTPRYLIKTRGQQVTLSCSPISGHRSVSWYQQTPGQGLQFLFEYFSETQRNKGNFPGRFSGRQFSNSRSEMNVSTLELGDSALYLCASSWGQGEAFFGQGTRLTVV.

V usage is TRBV20-1 and J usage is TRBJ2-3; weak D call: TRBD2 (6 bases). Trimming left V 0 bases short and J 1 base short, with 8 bases between. The CDR3 has 14 residues. Germline values: CDR1 DFQATT, CDR2 SNEGSKA (reference sequence). The CDR3 region is CSAREPSGTDTQYF. In nucleotides, the CDR3 is TGCAGTGCTAGAGAGCCTAGCGGCACAGATACGCAGTATTTT.

V gene TRBV19 combines with J gene TRBJ2-3; D gene ambiguous. This CDR3 contains 13 residues. Germline-derived CDR1 and CDR2 are LNHDA and SQIVND (reference sequence). V shed 3 bases and J shed 6 bases, with 10 bases lying between them. CDR3 DNA: TGTGCCAGTAGTATTGCTAGTCCGGATACGCAGTATTTT. Residues: CASSIASPDTQYF.

This chain joins TRBV7-3 and TRBJ2-2; no clear D gene. The CDR3 loop spans 12 amino acids. Per the germline V gene, CDR1 is SGHTA and CDR2 is FQGTGA. The V and J ends lost 5 bases and 8 bases respectively, with 9 bases between them. Written as DNA, the CDR3 is TGTGCCAGCAGCCCCAGGCTGGGGGAGCTGTTTTTT. Translating it yields CASSPRLGELFF.

This chain uses TRBV7-3 with TRBJ2-3; either TRBD1 or TRBD2 may fit D (5 bases each). The ends were cut back, 0 bases at V and 4 bases at J, with 5 bases in the middle. Germline CDR1 and CDR2: SGHTA and FQGTGA. The CDR3 covers 13 residues. As DNA, the CDR3 is TGTGCCAGCAGCTTAACGGGGGCAGATACGCAGTATTTT. It specifies CASSLTGADTQYF.

CDR3 amino acids: CASSPLDGYGYTF. The CDR3 coding sequence is TGTGCCAGCTCACCGCTCGATGGCTATGGCTACACCTTC. The genes are TRBV18 and TRBJ1-2, with D uncertain. With 3 bases removed from V and 4 bases from J, the gap between germline ends came to 9 bases. This CDR3 has 13 residues. Germline V gene data show CDR1 as KGHSH and CDR2 as LQKENI.

The chain joins TRBV5-1 to TRBJ1-2; the D gene is possibly TRBD1 (5 bases). Germline V lookup: CDR1 SGHRS, CDR2 YFSETQ. V shed 0 bases and J shed 6 bases, with 12 bases lying between them. The length of the CDR3 is 14 residues. CDR3 protein: CASSLAAGVDGYTF. CDR3 sequence (DNA): TGCGCCAGCAGCTTGGCAGCGGGGGTCGATGGCTACACCTTC. Variable domain in full (rest from reference TRBV5-1 and TRBJ1-2): KAGVTQTPRYLIKTRGQQVTLSCSPISGHRSVSWYQQTPGQGLQFLFEYFSETQRNKGNFPGRFSGRQFSNSRSEMNVSTLELGDSALYLCASSLAAGVDGYTFGSGTRLTVV.